These T cell receptor beta chains were read from a single sample in a study of CD8 T cells in ankylosing spondylitis. In TCRdb, the 5' RACE reads were re-called with MiXCR into one record per CDR3 protein. The data show around 210,000 distinct CDR3 sequences, under 8.5% seen once. The sample taken for sequencing was blood, either unsorted or a sorted T cell fraction (not recorded which). The receptors were gathered from a female donor with ankylosing spondylitis or in good health (not recorded which). CDR3s include the opening cysteine and the closing phenylalanine or tryptophan. The D gene is left open where the match is weak. Rows may omit the clone size; those that give it use once, few, many or a size class.

V gene	D gene	clone size	J gene	CDR3 DNA	CDR3 protein
TRBV15	-	-	TRBJ2-1	TGTGTCTTCTTAGGGAATGAGCAGTTCTTC	CVFLGNEQFF
TRBV20-1	-	many	TRBJ2-3	TGCAGTGCTAGAGCTGACGGAGCAGATACGCAGTATTTT	CSARADGADTQYF
TRBV4-1	TRBD1	many	TRBJ1-1	TGCGCCAGCAGCCGGGGACAGCCGAACACTGAAGCTTTCTTT	CASSRGQPNTEAFF
TRBV24-1	-	many	TRBJ1-5	TGTGCCACCAGTGACCCCATGAGCAATCAGCCCCAGCATTTT	CATSDPMSNQPQHF
TRBV5-1	TRBD2	-	TRBJ2-1	TGCGCCAGCAGCTTGTTGGCTAGCGGGTTTGATGAGCAGTTCTTC	CASSLLASGFDEQFF
TRBV9	TRBD2	many	TRBJ2-1	TGTGCCAGCAGCGCGGGACTAGCGGGAGGCCATGAGCAGTTCTTC	CASSAGLAGGHEQFF
TRBV7-9	-	few	TRBJ1-2	TGTGCCAGCAGCCCACTAGGCAGGGAGAGGTATGGCTACACCTTC	CASSPLGRERYGYTF
TRBV6-5	TRBD1	many	TRBJ1-2	TGTGCCAGCAGTTACGCGACAGGGGGCGGCTATGGCTACACCTTC	CASSYATGGGYGYTF
TRBV11-2	-	many	TRBJ2-7	TGTGCCAGCAGCTTGGCGGGACCCGGCTACGAGCAGTACTTC	CASSLAGPGYEQYF
TRBV11-2	-	many	TRBJ1-6	TGTGCCAGCAGCTTAGCCGGGGATAGTACTTCACCCCTCCACTTT	CASSLAGDSTSPLHF
TRBV25-1	-	many	TRBJ2-3	TGTGCCAGCAGGTCCATTTACAATACAGATACGCAGTATTTT	CASRSIYNTDTQYF
TRBV6-1	-	many	TRBJ1-3	TGTGCCAGCAATACGCGGGGCTCTGGAAACACCATATATTTT	CASNTRGSGNTIYF
TRBV29-1	TRBD2	few	TRBJ2-1	TGCAGCGGCGCACTAGCGGGAGGCCCTCCCTACAATGAGCAGTTCTTC	CSGALAGGPPYNEQFF
TRBV7-8	TRBD1	many	TRBJ2-7	TGTGCCAGCAGCGTGGACAGGGATGGTGACGAGCAGTACTTC	CASSVDRDGDEQYF
TRBV14	-	many	TRBJ2-7	TGTGCCAGCAGCCAAGTCGGCGGTTACGAGCAGTACTTC	CASSQVGGYEQYF
TRBV2	TRBD2	few	TRBJ2-1	TGTGCCAGCAGTGAAGTGGGACTAGCGGGAGAGGATGAGCAGTTCTTC	CASSEVGLAGEDEQFF
TRBV4-2	-	many	TRBJ2-7	TGTGCCAGCAGCCAAGAGATGAGGGAGCAGTACTTC	CASSQEMREQYF
TRBV20-1	TRBD1	many	TRBJ2-7	TGCAGTGCTAGCATGGGATACAGGGGCTCCTACGAGCAGTACTTC	CSASMGYRGSYEQYF
TRBV5-1	-	-	TRBJ2-1	TGCGCCAGCAGCTTGGACCCCGAGTTGATGCCGTACAATGAGCAGTTCTTC	CASSLDPELMPYNEQFF
TRBV7-8	TRBD1	many	TRBJ2-5	TGTGCCAGCAGCTATGGGACAGGGAGGGAGACCCAGTACTTC	CASSYGTGRETQYF
TRBV11-3	-	-	TRBJ2-3	TGTGCCAGCAGCAGCGGTGCTAGCACAGATACGCAGTATTTT	CASSSGASTDTQYF
TRBV6-1	-	many	TRBJ1-2	TGTGCCAGCAGTGAAGAGGGGGGTCCCTATGGCTACACCTTC	CASSEEGGPYGYTF
TRBV20-1	-	many	TRBJ1-2	TGCAGTGCTAGAGATAATCAGAAAGATGGCTACACCTTC	CSARDNQKDGYTF
TRBV20-1	-	many	TRBJ1-2	TGCAGTGCCCCTCACCTTTCAGGGCGATACACCTTC	CSAPHLSGRYTF
TRBV7-8	TRBD1	-	TRBJ2-2	TGTGCCAGCAACAGGGGGCAGAACACCGGGGAGCTGTTTTTT	CASNRGQNTGELFF
TRBV5-1	-	many	TRBJ2-7	TGTGCCAGCAGCTTGGGGGGGCGCGAGCAGTACTTC	CASSLGGREQYF
TRBV29-1	TRBD1	many	TRBJ1-1	TGCAGCGTCGCGGACAGGGGGGACACTGAAGCTTTCTTT	CSVADRGDTEAFF
TRBV24-1	-	many	TRBJ2-6	TGTGCCACCAGTGATTCCCCATTCTCTGGGGCCAACGTCCTGACTTTC	CATSDSPFSGANVLTF
TRBV7-8	-	many	TRBJ2-3	TGTGCCAGCAGGGCGGGCATCTCCACAGATACGCAGTATTTT	CASRAGISTDTQYF
TRBV19	-	many	TRBJ2-7	TGTGCCAGTAGGGCAGGAAGCGACGAGCAGTACTTC	CASRAGSDEQYF
TRBV7-9	-	few	TRBJ2-7	TGTGCCAGCAGCTTGTGGAACGAGCAGTACTTC	CASSLWNEQYF
TRBV15	-	-	TRBJ2-5	-	CVFLGICSARGLTSTETQYF
TRBV20-1	-	many	TRBJ1-1	TGCAGTGCTAGTTTTCGGGGAGACACTGAAGCTTTCTTT	CSASFRGDTEAFF
TRBV6-2/TRBV6-3	TRBD2	many	TRBJ2-1	TGTGCCAGCAGTTACTCCAGACTAGCGGGAGTAGGTGGGGAGTTCTTC	CASSYSRLAGVGGEFF
TRBV12-3/TRBV12-4	-	many	TRBJ2-3	TGTGCCAGCAGTTTAGGGCGGTTCACAGATACGCAGTATTTT	CASSLGRFTDTQYF
TRBV7-7	-	many	TRBJ2-5	TGTGCCAGCAGCTTAAGGGACACCGGCTTGGAAGAGACCCAGTACTTC	CASSLRDTGLEETQYF
TRBV2	-	many	TRBJ2-1	TGTGCCAGCAGTGAAATAAGGGGGGATGAGCAGTTCTTC	CASSEIRGDEQFF
TRBV12-3/TRBV12-4	-	many	TRBJ2-1	TGTGCCAGCAGTTTTGAGTTGAGCTCCTACAATGAGCAGTTCTTC	CASSFELSSYNEQFF
TRBV18	-	few	TRBJ2-1	TGTGCCAGCCTTAACTACAATGAGCAGTTCTTC	CASLNYNEQFF
TRBV18	-	many	TRBJ2-7	TGTGCCAGCTCAGTAGCGACGGACGAGCAGTACTTC	CASSVATDEQYF
TRBV20-1	TRBD1	many	TRBJ1-6	TGCAGTGCTAGGGTGGACAGGGGATTCTCACCCCTCCACTTT	CSARVDRGFSPLHF
TRBV20-1	TRBD1	many	TRBJ1-3	TGCAGTGCTTTCAGGGGGAACTCTGGAAACACCATATATTTT	CSAFRGNSGNTIYF
TRBV20-1	-	many	TRBJ2-3	TGCAGTGCCCCTGGAGCGGAGACTAGCACAGATACGCAGTATTTT	CSAPGAETSTDTQYF
TRBV20-1	-	-	TRBJ1-2	TGCAGTGTCAGCGGCGGGAGCGCAAGTACGGAAGGCTACACCTTC	CSVSGGSASTEGYTF
TRBV6-5	-	many	TRBJ1-1	TGTGCCAGCAGTTACGCGGGGTCAGGGACTGAAGCTTTCTTT	CASSYAGSGTEAFF
TRBV7-8	TRBD1	many	TRBJ1-1	TGTGCCAGCAGCTTAGAGGGGGCGGGCACTGAAGCTTTCTTT	CASSLEGAGTEAFF
TRBV7-2	TRBD2	-	TRBJ2-7	TGTGCCAGCAGCTGGGTGACTAGCGGGAGTTACGAGCAGTACTTC	CASSWVTSGSYEQYF
TRBV28	-	many	TRBJ2-1	TGTGCCAGCAGTGAAAGGGGAGGTGTTAATGAGCAGTTCTTC	CASSERGGVNEQFF
TRBV29-1	TRBD1	many	TRBJ1-1	TGCAGCGTTGTATTGGGACAGTCAACCACTGAAGCTTTCTTT	CSVVLGQSTTEAFF
TRBV11-2	TRBD2	-	TRBJ2-6	TGTGCCAGCAGCCTACGATCAGCGGGAGGACTCTCTGGGGCCAACGTCCTGACTTTC	CASSLRSAGGLSGANVLTF
TRBV7-2	TRBD2	-	TRBJ2-1	TGTGCCAGCAGGCAAGCCGGGACTAGAAACAATGAGCAGTTCTTC	CASRQAGTRNNEQFF
TRBV3-1	TRBD2	many	TRBJ2-5	TGTGCCAGCAGCCCTCTAGCGGGAGGCCACAAGCGGGCCCAGTACTTC	CASSPLAGGHKRAQYF
TRBV7-8	-	many	TRBJ2-3	TGTGCCAGCAGCTTAGATTACGTTACAGATACGCAGTATTTT	CASSLDYVTDTQYF
TRBV27	-	many	TRBJ1-2	TGTGCCAGCAGTTTACGGCCGGGCTCGAACTATGGCTACACCTTC	CASSLRPGSNYGYTF
TRBV7-9	-	many	TRBJ1-1	TGTGCCAGCAAAGGAATCCCGACCCCGGACAGTCACACTGAAGCTTTCTTT	CASKGIPTPDSHTEAFF